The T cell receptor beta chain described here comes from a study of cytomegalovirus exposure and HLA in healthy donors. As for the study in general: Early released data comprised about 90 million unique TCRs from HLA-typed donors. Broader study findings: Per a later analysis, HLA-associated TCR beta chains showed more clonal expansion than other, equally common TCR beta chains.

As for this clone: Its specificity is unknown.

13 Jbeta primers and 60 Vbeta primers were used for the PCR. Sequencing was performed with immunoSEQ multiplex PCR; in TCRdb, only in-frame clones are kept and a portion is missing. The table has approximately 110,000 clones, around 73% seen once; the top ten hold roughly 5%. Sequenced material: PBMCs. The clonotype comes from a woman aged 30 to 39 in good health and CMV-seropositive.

The CDR3: CASSPTGLAGGTDTQYF. CDR3 in DNA: TGCGCCAGCAGCCCTACCGGACTAGCGGGGGGCACAGATACGCAGTATTTT. The chain joins TRBV4-1 to TRBJ2-3, with 13 bases lining up with TRBD2. CDR1 and CDR2 from the germline V gene are MGHRA and YSYEKL. Trimming cost V 4 bases and J 1 base; bases outside gene matches: 5. This CDR3 spans 17 amino acids.